The rows below give T cell receptor beta chains drawn from one sample of a study of blood T cell repertoires in COVID-19. Sequenced by immunoSEQ multiplex PCR; TCRdb stores in-frame clones only, minus some. Of roughly 280,000 clones listed, 88% are singletons. Input material: peripheral blood. The receptors here all came from a woman aged 30 to 39 with COVID-19, enrolled during active disease. Each CDR3 is given with its conserved first and last residue. The order of the fields is J gene, D gene, V gene, clone size, CDR3 protein, CDR3 DNA. D genes are given only for firm matches. Where a row states a size, it is once, few, many or the class of an expanded clone; other rows omit it.

TRBJ2-1 | TRBD2 | TRBV9 | NA | CASSDGLAGVNEQFF | TGTGCCAGCAGCGACGGACTAGCGGGAGTCAATGAGCAGTTCTTC
TRBJ1-2 | NA | TRBV6-1 | NA | CASSDQVGTNYGYTF | TGTGCCAGCAGTGATCAGGTTGGAACTAACTATGGCTACACCTTC
TRBJ2-7 | TRBD1 | TRBV2 | NA | CASSVTGGGEQYF | TGTGCCAGCAGCGTCACAGGGGGCGGCGAGCAGTACTTC
TRBJ1-2 | NA | TRBV28 | NA | CASSLLTGSANYGYTF | TGTGCCAGCAGTCTCCTGACCGGGTCGGCTAACTATGGCTACACCTTC
TRBJ2-7 | TRBD2 | TRBV7-9 | NA | CASSPPGLAGAFEQYF | TGTGCCAGCAGCCCCCCGGGACTAGCGGGTGCCTTTGAGCAGTACTTC
TRBJ1-5 | TRBD1 | TRBV7-6 | few | CASSLDRGQPQHF | TGTGCCAGCAGCTTAGACAGGGGTCAGCCCCAGCATTTT
TRBJ2-7 | NA | TRBV2 | NA | CASSEMARSSYEQYF | TGTGCCAGCAGTGAAATGGCGAGGAGCTCCTACGAGCAGTACTTC
TRBJ1-5 | NA | TRBV6-4 | NA | CASSDSQDQPQHF | TGTGCCAGCAGTGACTCACAGGACCAGCCCCAGCATTTT
TRBJ2-5 | NA | TRBV15 | NA | CATSSPGEETQYF | TGTGCCACCAGCAGTCCAGGGGAGGAGACCCAGTACTTC
TRBJ2-7 | NA | TRBV5-1 | NA | CASSLARQGEQYF | TGCGCCAGCAGCTTGGCTCGGCAGGGCGAGCAGTACTTC